The clone carrying this TCR beta chain was recorded many times. The time point: sample taken at primary tumor resection. The study sequenced unsorted whole RNA from tumor, nontumor lung or frozen PBMC. Every TCR cDNA molecule bore its own unique molecular identifier. TCRdb fed the 5' RACE reads into MiXCR, producing one record per CDR3 protein. This table holds about 15,000 distinct CDR3 sequences, approximately 8% found once. These data are taken from a study of spatial heterogeneity in lung cancer. The CDR3 consists of 13 residues. The ends lost 4 bases at V and 5 bases at J; junction bases unmatched: 3. Germline V gives CDR1 SGHVS, CDR2 FNYEAQ.

Specimen: PBMCs, collected at surgery. This TCR was recovered from a female donor with early-stage non-small cell lung cancer. The chain couples TRBV7-6 to TRBJ2-7; 9 bases align to TRBD1. As DNA, the CDR3 is TGTGCCAGCAGCTCTTACAGGGGGCACGAGCAGTACTTC. This gives the protein CASSSYRGHEQYF.